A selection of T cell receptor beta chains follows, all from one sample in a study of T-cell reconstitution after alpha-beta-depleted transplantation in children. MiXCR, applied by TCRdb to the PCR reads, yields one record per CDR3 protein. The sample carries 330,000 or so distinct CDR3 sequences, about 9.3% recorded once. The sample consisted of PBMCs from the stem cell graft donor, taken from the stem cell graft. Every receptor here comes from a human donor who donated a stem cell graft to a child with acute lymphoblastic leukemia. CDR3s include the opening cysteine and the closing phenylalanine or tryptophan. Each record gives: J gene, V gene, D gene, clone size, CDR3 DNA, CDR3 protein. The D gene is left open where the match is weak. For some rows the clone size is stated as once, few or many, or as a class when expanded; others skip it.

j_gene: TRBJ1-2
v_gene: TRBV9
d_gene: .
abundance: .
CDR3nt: TGTGCCAGCAGCAGGGGGGTTCTGGGGGACTATGGCTACACCTTC
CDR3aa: CASSRGVLGDYGYTF

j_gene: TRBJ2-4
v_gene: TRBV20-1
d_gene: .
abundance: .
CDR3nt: TGCTGTGCTTATTACAGGGAGGGGTTAGCCAAAAACATTCAGTACTTC
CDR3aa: CCAYYREGLAKNIQYF

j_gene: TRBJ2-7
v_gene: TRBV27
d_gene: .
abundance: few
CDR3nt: TGTGCCAGCAGTTTAGACCCAACGTCCTACGAGCAGTACTTC
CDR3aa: CASSLDPTSYEQYF

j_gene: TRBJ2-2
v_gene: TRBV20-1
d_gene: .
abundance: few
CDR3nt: TGCAGTGCTAGAGCGGCTAGTACCGGGGAGCTGTTTTTT
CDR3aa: CSARAASTGELFF

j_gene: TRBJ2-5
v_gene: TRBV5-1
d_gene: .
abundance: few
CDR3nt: TGCGCCAGCAGCTTGAGAGCGGGTGACGAGACCCAGTACTTC
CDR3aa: CASSLRAGDETQYF

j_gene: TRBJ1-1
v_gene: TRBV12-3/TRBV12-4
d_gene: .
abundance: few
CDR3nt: TGTGCCAGCAGTTTAGCGCAGGGCAGCGAAGCTTTCTTT
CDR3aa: CASSLAQGSEAFF

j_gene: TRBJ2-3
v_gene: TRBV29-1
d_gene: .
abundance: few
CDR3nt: TGCAGCGTTGCACAGGGTAGCACAGATACGCAGTATTTT
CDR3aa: CSVAQGSTDTQYF

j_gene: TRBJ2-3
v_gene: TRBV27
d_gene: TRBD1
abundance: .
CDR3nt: TGTGCCAGCAGTTTATGGCACAGGGGAACAGATACGCAGTATTTC
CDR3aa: CASSLWHRGTDTQYF

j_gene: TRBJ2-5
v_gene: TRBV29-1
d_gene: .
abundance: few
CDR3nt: TGCAGCGTTGTACAGGGTCGAGAGACCCAGTACTTC
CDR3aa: CSVVQGRETQYF

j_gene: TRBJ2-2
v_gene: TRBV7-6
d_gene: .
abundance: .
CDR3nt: TGTGCCAGCAGCTTTGGCCCCGGGACTGAAGGCACCGGGGAGCTGTTTTTT
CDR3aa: CASSFGPGTEGTGELFF

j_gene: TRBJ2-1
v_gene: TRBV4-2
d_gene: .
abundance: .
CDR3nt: TGTGCCAGCAGCCAACCCAGGGGAGGGGTTCACAATGAGCAGTTCTTC
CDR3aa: CASSQPRGGVHNEQFF

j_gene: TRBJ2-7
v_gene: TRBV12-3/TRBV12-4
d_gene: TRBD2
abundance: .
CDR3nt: TGTGCCAGCAGTTTGTTCCTAGCGGGAGCTTTCGAGCAGTACTTC
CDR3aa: CASSLFLAGAFEQYF

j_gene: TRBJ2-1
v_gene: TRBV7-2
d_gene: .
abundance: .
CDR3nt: TGTGCCAGCAGCTTAGCGAGGCTGGATGAGCAGTTCTTC
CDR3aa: CASSLARLDEQFF

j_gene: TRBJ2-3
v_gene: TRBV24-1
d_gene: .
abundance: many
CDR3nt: TGTGCCACCAGTGATCCAATGACTAGTCGCACAGATACGCAGTATTTT
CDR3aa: CATSDPMTSRTDTQYF

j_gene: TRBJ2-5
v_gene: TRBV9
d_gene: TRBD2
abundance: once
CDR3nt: TGTGCCAGCAGCGTAGCTCTAGCGGAGGGGACCCAGTACTTC
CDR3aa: CASSVALAEGTQYF

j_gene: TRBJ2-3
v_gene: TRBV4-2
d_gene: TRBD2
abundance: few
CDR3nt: TGTGCCAGCAGCCCCAGTCTACTAGCGGGATACACAGATACGCAGTATTTT
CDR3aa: CASSPSLLAGYTDTQYF

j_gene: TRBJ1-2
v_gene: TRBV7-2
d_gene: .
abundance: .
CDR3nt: TGTGCCAGCAGCTCCGTCTATGGCTACACCTTC
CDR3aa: CASSSVYGYTF

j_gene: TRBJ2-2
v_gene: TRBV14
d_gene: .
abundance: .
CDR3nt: TGTGCCAGCAGCCAAGATACGGGGGACAGACTGTCTGGGGAGCTGTTTTTT
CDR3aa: CASSQDTGDRLSGELFF

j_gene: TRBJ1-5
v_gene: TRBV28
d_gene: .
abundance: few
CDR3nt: TGTGCCAGCAGTTTTGGGATTGGGCGTGGCAATCAGCCCCAGCATTTT
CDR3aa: CASSFGIGRGNQPQHF

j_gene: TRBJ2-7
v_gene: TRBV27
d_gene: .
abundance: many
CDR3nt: TGTGCCAGCTTTGGCGGCTCCTACGAGCAGTACTTC
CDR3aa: CASFGGSYEQYF

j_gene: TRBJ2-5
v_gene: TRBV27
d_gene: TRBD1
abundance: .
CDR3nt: TGTGCCAGCAGTTTACACAGGGGGGTCTACCAAGAGACCCAGTACTTC
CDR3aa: CASSLHRGVYQETQYF

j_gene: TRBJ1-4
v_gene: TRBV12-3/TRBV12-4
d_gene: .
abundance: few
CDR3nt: TGTGCCAGCAGTTTGGGGATTGAAAAACTGTTTTTT
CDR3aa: CASSLGIEKLFF

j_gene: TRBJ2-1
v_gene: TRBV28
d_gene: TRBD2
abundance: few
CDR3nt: TGTGCCAGCAGTTTATTGGGCGGGGCCGACGGGAGGAATGAGCAGTTCTTC
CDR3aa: CASSLLGGADGRNEQFF

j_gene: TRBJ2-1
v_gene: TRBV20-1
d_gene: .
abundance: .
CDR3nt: TGCAGTGCGAGAGATAGCCCCAATGAGCAGTTCTTC
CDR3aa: CSARDSPNEQFF

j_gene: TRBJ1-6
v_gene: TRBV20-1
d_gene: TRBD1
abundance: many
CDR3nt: TGCAGTGCTAGGAAGGGACAGGTCGAATCACCCCTCCACTTT
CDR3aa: CSARKGQVESPLHF

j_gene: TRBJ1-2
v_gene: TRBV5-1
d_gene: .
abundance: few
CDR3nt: TGCGCCGTATCCCCTGGGGTCGGCTATGGCTACACCTTC
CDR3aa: CAVSPGVGYGYTF

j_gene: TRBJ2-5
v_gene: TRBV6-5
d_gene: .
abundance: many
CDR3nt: TGTGCCAGCAGTTACGGGGTCCGGACCAGCGGGCAAGAGACCCAGTACTTC
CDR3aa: CASSYGVRTSGQETQYF

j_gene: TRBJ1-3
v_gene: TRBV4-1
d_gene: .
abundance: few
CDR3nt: TGCGCCAGCAGCCAAGGGGGACTGCTCTCTGGAAACACCATATATTTT
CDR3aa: CASSQGGLLSGNTIYF

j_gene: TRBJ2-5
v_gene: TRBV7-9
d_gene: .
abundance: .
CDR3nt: TGTGCCAGCAGCTTACCCCTCGTGGGCGAAAGGGAGACCCAGTACTTC
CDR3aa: CASSLPLVGERETQYF

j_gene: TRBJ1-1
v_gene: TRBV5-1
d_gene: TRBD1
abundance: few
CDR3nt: TGCGCCAGCAGCACGACAGGGAATGAAGCTTTCTTT
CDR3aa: CASSTTGNEAFF

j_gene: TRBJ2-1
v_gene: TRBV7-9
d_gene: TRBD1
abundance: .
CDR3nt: TGTGCCAGCAGCTTAGCACAGGGGCCCCCTTACAATGAGCAGTTCTTC
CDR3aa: CASSLAQGPPYNEQFF

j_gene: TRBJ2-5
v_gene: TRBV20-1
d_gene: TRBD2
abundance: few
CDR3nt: TGCAGTGCTAGAGATAGTCGTGGTAGCGGGAGGTTTTTGGAGACCCAGTACTTC
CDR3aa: CSARDSRGSGRFLETQYF

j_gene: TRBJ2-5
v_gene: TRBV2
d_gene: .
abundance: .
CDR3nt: TGTGCCAGCAGTGAAGAGGTGGGGACTTGGGAGACCCAGTACTTC
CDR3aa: CASSEEVGTWETQYF

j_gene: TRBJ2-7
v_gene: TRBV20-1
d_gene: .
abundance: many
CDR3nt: TGCAGTGCTTGCCGAACCGGCGACGAGCAGTACTTC
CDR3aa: CSACRTGDEQYF

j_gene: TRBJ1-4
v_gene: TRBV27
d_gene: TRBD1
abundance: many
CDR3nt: TGTGCCAGCAGTCCGCGACAGGGTTCTGATGAAAAACTGTTTTTT
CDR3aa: CASSPRQGSDEKLFF

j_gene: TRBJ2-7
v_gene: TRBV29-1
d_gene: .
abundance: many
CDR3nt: TGCAGCGTTAGGGGATCGGCAGTCCTCAGCTCCTACGAGCAGTACTTC
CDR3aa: CSVRGSAVLSSYEQYF

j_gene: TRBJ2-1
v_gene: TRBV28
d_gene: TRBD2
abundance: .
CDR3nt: TGTGCCAGCAGTTTCTTACAGCGGGAGGTCCACAATGAGCAGTTCTTC
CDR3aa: CASSFLQREVHNEQFF

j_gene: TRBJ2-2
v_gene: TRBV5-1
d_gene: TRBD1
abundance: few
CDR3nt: TGCGCCAGCAGCTTGTGGGACAGAGGAAACACCGGGGAGCTGTTTTTT
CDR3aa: CASSLWDRGNTGELFF

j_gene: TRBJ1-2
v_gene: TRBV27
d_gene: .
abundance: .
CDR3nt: TGTGCCAGCAGTTTATTGGGGGGCAGGGAATATGGCTACACCTTC
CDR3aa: CASSLLGGREYGYTF

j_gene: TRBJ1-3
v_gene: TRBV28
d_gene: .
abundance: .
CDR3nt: TGTGCCAGCAGTTTTGGGACACGGGGAAACACCATATATTTT
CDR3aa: CASSFGTRGNTIYF

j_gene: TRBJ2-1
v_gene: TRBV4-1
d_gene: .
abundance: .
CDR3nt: TGCGCCAGCAGCCAAGTAGGACGGGGTAGCTCCTACAATGAGCAGTTCTTC
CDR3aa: CASSQVGRGSSYNEQFF

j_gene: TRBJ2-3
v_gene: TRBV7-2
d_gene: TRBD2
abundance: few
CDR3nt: TGTGCCAGCAGCTCTAGCGGGAGATCAGATACGCAGTATTTT
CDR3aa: CASSSSGRSDTQYF

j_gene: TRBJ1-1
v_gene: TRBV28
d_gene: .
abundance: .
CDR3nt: TGTGCCAGCACCCACAGGGCAGGGCCGAACACTGAAGCTTTCTTT
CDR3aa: CASTHRAGPNTEAFF

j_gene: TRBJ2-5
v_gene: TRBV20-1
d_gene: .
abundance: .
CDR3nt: TGCAGTGCTAGGGCCCTGCGTGGGACCCAGTACTTC
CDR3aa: CSARALRGTQYF

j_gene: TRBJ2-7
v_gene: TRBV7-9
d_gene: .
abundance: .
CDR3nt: TGTGCCAGCAGCTTAGAGGGGATTCGCAACGAGCAGTACTTC
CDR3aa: CASSLEGIRNEQYF

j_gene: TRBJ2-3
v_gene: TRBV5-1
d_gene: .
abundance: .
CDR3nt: TGCGCCAGCAGCTCCACGGACGGCACAGATACGCAGTATTTT
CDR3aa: CASSSTDGTDTQYF

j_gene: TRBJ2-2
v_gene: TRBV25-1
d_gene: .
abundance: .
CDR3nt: TGTGCCAGCATTGCGGGGATCCCCGGGGAGCTGTTTTTT
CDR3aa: CASIAGIPGELFF

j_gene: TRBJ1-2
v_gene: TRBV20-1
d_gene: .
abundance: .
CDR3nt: TGCAGTGCTAGAGATGGCGACCCGGTCTATGGCTACACCTTC
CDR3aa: CSARDGDPVYGYTF

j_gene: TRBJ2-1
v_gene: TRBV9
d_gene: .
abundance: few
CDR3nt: TGTGCCAGCAGCGTAGAGAACCAGCGTCGCTACAATGAGCAGTTCTTC
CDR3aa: CASSVENQRRYNEQFF

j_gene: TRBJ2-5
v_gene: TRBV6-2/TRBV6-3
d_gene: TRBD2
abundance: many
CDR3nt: TGTGCCAGCAGCAGACTAGCGGGAGAGGAGACCCAGTACTTC
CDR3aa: CASSRLAGEETQYF

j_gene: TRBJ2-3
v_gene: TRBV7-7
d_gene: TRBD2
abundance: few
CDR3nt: TGTGCTAGCAGCTCCGGAATGACTAGCGCGCAGTATTTT
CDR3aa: CASSSGMTSAQYF

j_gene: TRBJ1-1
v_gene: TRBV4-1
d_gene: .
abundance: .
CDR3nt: TGCGCCAGCAGCCACCCGGTACAGTTGAACACTGAAGCTTTCTTT
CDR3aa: CASSHPVQLNTEAFF

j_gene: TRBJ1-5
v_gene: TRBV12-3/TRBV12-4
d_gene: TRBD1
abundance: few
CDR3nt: TGTGCCAGCAGCCGGACAGGGCCGGGCAATCAGCCCCAGCATTTT
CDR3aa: CASSRTGPGNQPQHF

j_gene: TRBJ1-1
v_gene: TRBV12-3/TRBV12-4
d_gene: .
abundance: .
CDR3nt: TGTGCCAGCAGTTTTGGGGGCGACACTGAAGCTTTCTTT
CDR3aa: CASSFGGDTEAFF

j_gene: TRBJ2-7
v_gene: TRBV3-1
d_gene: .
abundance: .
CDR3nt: TGTGCCAGCAGCCAAGTCGGCTACGAGCAGTACTTC
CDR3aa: CASSQVGYEQYF

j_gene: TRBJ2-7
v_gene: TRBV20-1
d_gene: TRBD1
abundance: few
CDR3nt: TGCAGTGCTAGAGATCTTCCGGGACAGGGGGAAGAGCAGTACTTC
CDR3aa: CSARDLPGQGEEQYF

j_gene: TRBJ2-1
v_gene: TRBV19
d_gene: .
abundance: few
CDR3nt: TGTGCCAGTAGGACAGTAGCGGAGGCCTACAATGAGCAGTTCTTC
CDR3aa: CASRTVAEAYNEQFF

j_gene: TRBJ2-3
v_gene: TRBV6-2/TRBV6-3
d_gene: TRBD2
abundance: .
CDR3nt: TGTGCCAGCAGTTACAGCGGGAGGGAGACAGATACGCAGTATTTT
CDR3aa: CASSYSGRETDTQYF

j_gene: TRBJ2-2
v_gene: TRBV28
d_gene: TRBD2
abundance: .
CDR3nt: TGTGCCAGCAGTTTGCCGGGACTAGCGGGAGGGCGCCCCGGGGAGCTGTTTTTT
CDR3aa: CASSLPGLAGGRPGELFF

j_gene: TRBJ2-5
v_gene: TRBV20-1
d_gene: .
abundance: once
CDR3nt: TGCAGTGCTAGAGATGCCCTCGTGGGGACCCAGTACTTC
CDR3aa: CSARDALVGTQYF